This TCR beta chain was identified in a study of graft-versus-host responses after intestinal transplantation. Overall study context: Uniformly, recipients were administered anti-thymocyte globulin induction with subsequent tacrolimus and steroids for three to four years. Overall study results and limits: Analysis identified GvH clones in recipient marrow, with some appearing first in ileum or blood. Peak circulating GvH clone levels were associated with early post-transplant HvG declines. Those patients showing graft-donor T cell macrochimerism displayed high graft-versus-host to host-versus-graft clonal ratios in allografts.

The V gene end was trimmed by 5 bases and the J gene end by 7 bases; junction bases not matched to a gene: 8. The V gene's germline CDR1 is MNHEY and CDR2 SMNVEV (reference sequence). There are 14 residues in the CDR3. A remark on this clone: No antigen is known for it.

This table comes from immunoSEQ multiplex PCR, and its TCRdb copy is limited to in-frame clones, with some not included. The sample gives 90,000 to 150,000 clones, 85% to 95% of which show up once; about 0.11% is in the top ten. The sequence was obtained from a human donor who received an intestinal transplant. The rearrangement uses TRBV27 and TRBJ1-5; 7 nucleotides match TRBD1. Sequencing was performed on unstimulated CD4+ T cells sorted from spleen or lymph node cells, taken before intestinal transplant. The CDR3 DNA reads TGTGCCAGCAGTCCAAAGGGGGCAGGGCAGCCCCAGCATTTT. Translation: CASSPKGAGQPQHF.